This entry lists 32 T cell receptor beta chains sequenced from one sample in a study of blood T cell repertoires in COVID-19. The protocol was immunoSEQ multiplex PCR, while the TCRdb copy is restricted to in-frame clones and leaves out a portion. The table records about 87,000 clones, about 88% of them present only once. What was sequenced was peripheral blood. All receptors derive from a man aged 40-49 years with acute or convalescent COVID-19.

This rearrangement joins TRBV3-1 (or the pseudogene TRBV3-2) to TRBJ1-1; the D is unclear. The germline V and J ends were trimmed by 4 bases and 4 bases, with 16 bases remaining between them. CDR1 and CDR2 (germline): LGHDT, YNNKEL (reference sequence). The CDR3 has 15 amino acids. This chain's CDR3 is CASSLGGIIGTEAFF. The CDR3 DNA reads TGTGCCAGCAGCCTCGGAGGGATCATTGGCACTGAAGCTTTCTTT.

This clone occurred a few times. This rearrangement joins TRBV27 to TRBJ1-6; 8 bases fit TRBD1. The V and J ends lost 6 bases and 0 bases, in that order; junction bases with no gene match: 4. Germline-derived CDR1 and CDR2 are MNHEY and SMNVEV (reference sequence). This CDR3 has 16 residues. The CDR3 nucleotides are TGTGCCAGCAGGGGACAGGTTCTCTCCTATAATTCACCCCTCCACTTT. Translation gives CASRGQVLSYNSPLHF.

The chain joins TRBV7-2 to TRBJ2-2, with 8 bases fitting TRBD2. V lost 5 bases to trimming and J lost 7 bases; unmatched junction nucleotides: 6. Germline V gene sequence: CDR1 SGHTA, CDR2 FQGNSA. The CDR3 runs to 14 residues. CDR3 sequence reads: CASSPTGGIGELFF. The CDR3 DNA reads as TGTGCCAGCAGCCCCACGGGGGGGATCGGGGAGCTGTTTTTT.

This clone appeared a few times. V is TRBV7-2 and J is TRBJ2-3; D is unresolved. Germline V gene lookup returns CDR1 SGHTA and CDR2 FQGNSA. CDR3 length: 15 amino acids. Trimming left V 7 bases short and J 0 bases short, with 14 bases between. DNA of the CDR3: TGTGCCAGCAATAACGGTTTTTCTAGCACAGATACGCAGTATTTT. Translated: CASNNGFSSTDTQYF.

In its sample, this clone was seen a few times. V is TRBV5-4 and J is TRBJ1-2; the D gene is possibly TRBD1 (6 bases). Germline V CDR1 and CDR2: SGHNT, YYREEE (reference sequence). V gave up 4 bases and J gave up 3 bases, with 10 bases separating them. The CDR3 contains 13 residues. CDR3 residues: CASSDRSHYGYTF. Written as DNA, the CDR3 is TGTGCCAGCAGCGACAGGAGCCACTATGGCTACACCTTC.

This chain connects TRBV7-9 to TRBJ2-5; D is undetermined. In germline, CDR1 is SEHNR, CDR2 FQNEAQ (reference sequence). This CDR3 comprises 14 residues. Trimming pared 3 bases from V and 0 bases from J, leaving 8 bases between. CDR3 sequence (DNA): TGTGCCAGCAGCTTCTCTCGTTACCAAGAGACCCAGTACTTC. Its protein product is CASSFSRYQETQYF.

V gene TRBV9 combines with J gene TRBJ1-4; D unresolved. Looked up from germline, CDR1 is SGDLS and CDR2 is YYNGEE. This CDR3 region has 15 residues. The V and J ends lost 5 bases and 0 bases respectively, with 11 bases between them. The CDR3 here is CASSEGPATNEKLFF. CDR3 in DNA: TGTGCCAGCAGTGAGGGTCCCGCAACTAATGAAAAACTGTTTTTT.

The chain links TRBV6-6 to TRBJ2-7, with D perhaps matching TRBD1 (6 bases). CDR1 and CDR2 (germline): MNHNY, SVGAGI (reference sequence). Trimming cost V 2 bases and J 11 bases, with 16 bases left between them. This CDR3 region has 13 residues. CDR3 region: CASSYVGAYVEYF. CDR3 coding DNA: TGTGCCAGCAGTTACGTGGGGGCCTACGTGGAGTACTTC.

This clone was counted between two and nine times. The rearrangement uses TRBV30 and TRBJ2-7; TRBD1 is a possible D gene (6 bases). The CDR3 consists of 13 residues. Between the trimmed V and J ends, which lost 4 bases and 1 base, there was a span of 11 bases. Germline CDR1 GTSNPN, CDR2 SVGIG (reference sequence). The CDR3 reads CAWNRDRSYEQYF. The CDR3, as DNA: TGTGCCTGGAACAGGGACCGATCCTACGAGCAGTACTTC.

This clone showed up just a few times. CDR3 coding DNA: TGTGCCAGCTCACCACCGACGGGAGGGGCGTGGAATGAGCAGTTCTTC. This sequence encodes CASSPPTGGAWNEQFF. The chain combines TRBV18 with TRBJ2-1; 8 positions match TRBD2. The CDR3 runs 16 residues. V trimming: 0 bases; J trimming: 7 bases; junction bases outside the gene matches: 8. In germline, CDR1 is KGHSH, CDR2 LQKENI.

V and J are TRBV30 and TRBJ2-1, with TRBD2 matching over 9 bases. The J segment lost 6 bases and the V segment lost 5 bases, leaving 11 bases of the junction unmatched. Germline lookup yields CDR1 GTSNPN and CDR2 SVGIG (reference sequence). The CDR3 loop spans 15 amino acids. CDR3 sequence reads: CAWQPTSGLFNEQFF. Here the CDR3 DNA reads TGTGCCTGGCAACCGACTAGCGGCCTATTCAATGAGCAGTTCTTC.

A single count supports this clone. The chain employs TRBV19 and TRBJ1-2; no definite D call. The CDR3 sequence is 15 residues long. Trimming stripped 4 bases from V and 0 bases from J, with 12 bases between. Germline CDR1 and CDR2: LNHDA and SQIVND (reference sequence). The CDR3 DNA follows: TGTGCCAGTAGTAAGGCGGCGGGATCTAACTATGGCTACACCTTC. It translates to CASSKAAGSNYGYTF.

V is TRBV4-2 and J is TRBJ2-1; unclear D gene. The V gene lost 3 bases and the J gene lost 0 bases, with 15 bases spanning the gap. This CDR3 has 17 amino acids. From germline, CDR1 is LGHNA and CDR2 YNFKEQ. CDR3 nucleotide sequence: TGTGCCAGCAGCCAGAATAGAATAGATTTCTCCTACAATGAGCAGTTCTTC. As protein: CASSQNRIDFSYNEQFF.

The chain joins TRBV6-5 to TRBJ2-3, with 7 bases fitting TRBD2. This CDR3 region has 11 residues. V trimming: 6 bases; J trimming: 6 bases; junction bases outside the gene matches: 0. Germline lookup yields CDR1 MNHEY and CDR2 SVGAGI. The CDR3 is CASRGGDTQYF. The DNA for the CDR3 is TGTGCCAGCAGGGGGGGGGATACGCAGTATTTT.

The rearrangement uses TRBV5-8 and TRBJ1-6; TRBD1 might be the D (6 bases). Germline assignment: CDR1 SGHTS and CDR2 YDEGEE. This CDR3 has 17 residues. Trimming pared 3 bases from V and 8 bases from J, leaving 21 bases between. Here the CDR3 DNA reads TGTGCCAGCAGCTCCCCAGGCGGCAGGGGAAATTATTCACCCCTCCACTTT. This encodes CASSSPGGRGNYSPLHF.

This clone has ten or more counts. The gene calls are TRBV6-1 and TRBJ1-1; D perhaps matches TRBD1 (6 bases). Germline V gene sequence: CDR1 MNHNS, CDR2 SASEGT. The CDR3 totals 14 residues. V was trimmed by 2 bases and J by 5 bases, leaving 12 bases between them. The CDR3 nucleotides are TGTGCCAGCAGTGAAACGGCAGGGGAGACTGAAGCTTTCTTT. Protein: CASSETAGETEAFF.

The V call is TRBV29-1, the J call TRBJ2-2; 8 bases agree with TRBD1. Germline V CDR1 and CDR2: SQVTM, ANQGSEA. V shed 6 bases, J shed 6 bases, and the junction held 0 bases outside the gene matches. CDR3 length equals 11 residues. CDR3 amino acids: CSVTGAGELFF. CDR3 in DNA: TGCAGCGTGACAGGGGCCGGGGAGCTGTTTTTT.

CDR3 loop: CSVRSGELFF. As DNA, the CDR3 is TGCAGCGTTCGGAGCGGGGAGCTGTTTTTT. J is TRBJ2-2 and V is TRBV29-1; D unresolved. V lost 5 bases, J lost 7 bases, and 5 bases lay in between. This CDR3 comprises 10 residues. Germline V lookup: CDR1 SQVTM, CDR2 ANQGSEA.

The chain carries TRBV3-1 (or the pseudogene TRBV3-2) and TRBJ2-3; 7 bases match TRBD1. Germline-derived CDR1 and CDR2 are LGHDT and YNNKEL (reference sequence). This CDR3 contains 14 residues. The V gene end was trimmed by 4 bases and the J gene end by 2 bases; junction bases not matched to a gene: 3. In nucleotides, the CDR3 is TGTGCCAGCAGCCGGGGACAGCTCACAGATACGCAGTATTTT. Its translation is CASSRGQLTDTQYF.

The chain joins TRBV30 to TRBJ2-3; 9 positions match TRBD2. V was pared by 0 bases and J by 8 bases, with 6 bases of the junction left unmatched. Germline CDR1 reads GTSNPN; CDR2 reads SVGIG (reference sequence). CDR3 length: 14 amino acids. CDR3 sequence (DNA): TGTGCCTGGAGTGTAGTTAGCGGGAGAAGTACGCAGTATTTT. This gives the protein CAWSVVSGRSTQYF.

In its sample, this clone was seen a few times. This chain connects TRBV6-5 to TRBJ1-3, with D perhaps TRBD1 (5 bases). V gave up 7 bases and J gave up 0 bases, with 13 bases separating them. The CDR3 extends over 15 amino acids. The V gene's germline CDR1 is MNHEY and CDR2 SVGAGI. DNA for the CDR3: TGTGCCAGCAAGTCAACAGGCAGCTCTGGAAACACCATATATTTT. Its protein product is CASKSTGSSGNTIYF.

The chain is built from TRBV2 and TRBJ1-1; D not certain. This CDR3 has 10 amino acids. V gave up 4 bases and J gave up 11 bases, with 8 bases separating them. The germline V gene has CDR1 SNHLY and CDR2 FYNNEI. The CDR3 loop reads CASSGSRAFF. For the CDR3, the DNA is TGTGCCAGCAGTGGGAGTAGGGCTTTCTTT.

J is TRBJ2-2 and V is TRBV21-1; no check of the table's D call, TRBD1, against the DNA was made. TRBV21-1 is marked as a pseudogene. CDR3 length: 17 amino acids. The CDR3: CASSKALPTGNTGELFF. The CDR3 DNA reads TGTGCCAGCAGCAAAGCGCTTCCGACAGGCAACACCGGGGAGCTGTTTTTT.

The chain employs TRBV5-8 and TRBJ1-5, with 7 bases aligning to TRBD1. Germline CDR1 reads SGHTS; CDR2 reads YDEGEE. V was pared by 4 bases and J by 3 bases, with 7 bases of the junction left unmatched. This CDR3 region has 15 residues. The CDR3 loop is CASSLEGADNQPQHF. The CDR3 DNA is TGTGCCAGCAGCCTGGAGGGGGCCGACAATCAGCCCCAGCATTTT.

The rearrangement joins TRBV6-5 to TRBJ1-1; perhaps TRBD1 as D (6 bases). This CDR3 contains 13 residues. CDR1 and CDR2 (germline): MNHEY, SVGAGI. V lost 2 bases and J lost 7, with 11 bases in between. This CDR3 is CASSYRGAGEAFF. The CDR3, as DNA: TGTGCCAGCAGTTACCGGGGGGCGGGTGAAGCTTTCTTT.

The chain recombines TRBV25-1 with TRBJ1-1, with unresolved D. Germline assignment: CDR1 MGHDK and CDR2 SYGVNS. Trimming took off 1 base at V and 0 bases at J, with 6 bases between the two ends. This CDR3 spans 14 amino acids. The CDR3, as DNA: TGTGCCAGCAGTGAATGGGCAATGAACACTGAAGCTTTCTTT. Translated: CASSEWAMNTEAFF.

This clone is a singleton in its sample. The chain employs TRBV19 and TRBJ2-1, with D maybe TRBD2 (5 bases). In germline, CDR1 is LNHDA, CDR2 SQIVND (reference sequence). The CDR3 spans 15 residues. V lost 7 bases and J lost 4, with 17 bases in between. CDR3 nucleotide sequence: TGTGCCAGTATCTCGGGGAGTTCCCCTTACAATGAGCAGTTCTTC. Protein sequence: CASISGSSPYNEQFF. The whole variable domain, remainder taken from reference TRBV19 and TRBJ2-1, is DGGITQSPKYLFRKEGQNVTLSCEQNLNHDAMYWYRQDPGQGLRLIYYSQIVNDFQKGDIAEGYSVSREKKESFPLTVTSAQKNPTAFYLCASISGSSPYNEQFFGPGTRLTVL.

The chain combines TRBV6-6 with TRBJ1-5; no definite D call. Trimming cost V 8 bases and J 5 bases, with 13 bases left between them. The CDR3 totals 13 residues. The germline gives CDR1 MNHNY, CDR2 SVGAGI (reference sequence). CDR3 DNA: TGTGCCAGCGGAGCCTCCAACGATCAGCCCCAGCATTTT. As protein: CASGASNDQPQHF.

This chain uses TRBV7-7 with TRBJ2-2, with D possibly being TRBD1 (5 bases). Trimming removed 1 base at V and 5 bases at J, with 11 bases between. The CDR3 is 15 residues long. Germline V gene sequence: CDR1 SSHAT, CDR2 FNYEAQ (reference sequence). In DNA, the CDR3 is TGTGCCAGCAGCTTAGTAGGGGTAGATACCGGGGAGCTGTTTTTT. This translates into CASSLVGVDTGELFF.

J is TRBJ1-1 and V is TRBV5-5; possible D gene TRBD1, 5 bases. CDR1 is SGHKS, CDR2 YYEKEE, per germline (reference sequence). Trimming shortened V by 4 bases and J by 2 bases, and 15 bases separated the two germline ends. This CDR3 spans 15 amino acids. CDR3 nucleotides: TGTGCCAGCAGCGCATACAGGAGCGTAAACACTGAAGCTTTCTTT. This gives the protein CASSAYRSVNTEAFF.

The chain uses TRBV9 and TRBJ2-3, with 8 nucleotides matching TRBD2. The trim removed 4 bases at V and 0 bases at J, leaving 4 bases unmatched. Germline CDR1 and CDR2: SGDLS and YYNGEE. The CDR3 covers 15 residues. CDR3 DNA sequence: TGTGCCAGCAGCTTTAGCGGGGCTAGCACAGATACGCAGTATTTT. It encodes CASSFSGASTDTQYF.

This sequence joins TRBV6-5 and TRBJ1-4; D perhaps matches TRBD1 (6 bases). Per the germline V gene, CDR1 is MNHEY and CDR2 is SVGAGI. V was shortened by 6 bases and J by 8 bases, with 10 bases between the two germline ends. CDR3 length: 12 residues. CDR3 nucleotides: TGTGCCAGCAGCAACCAGGGGGAAAAACTGTTTTTT. Encoded protein: CASSNQGEKLFF.